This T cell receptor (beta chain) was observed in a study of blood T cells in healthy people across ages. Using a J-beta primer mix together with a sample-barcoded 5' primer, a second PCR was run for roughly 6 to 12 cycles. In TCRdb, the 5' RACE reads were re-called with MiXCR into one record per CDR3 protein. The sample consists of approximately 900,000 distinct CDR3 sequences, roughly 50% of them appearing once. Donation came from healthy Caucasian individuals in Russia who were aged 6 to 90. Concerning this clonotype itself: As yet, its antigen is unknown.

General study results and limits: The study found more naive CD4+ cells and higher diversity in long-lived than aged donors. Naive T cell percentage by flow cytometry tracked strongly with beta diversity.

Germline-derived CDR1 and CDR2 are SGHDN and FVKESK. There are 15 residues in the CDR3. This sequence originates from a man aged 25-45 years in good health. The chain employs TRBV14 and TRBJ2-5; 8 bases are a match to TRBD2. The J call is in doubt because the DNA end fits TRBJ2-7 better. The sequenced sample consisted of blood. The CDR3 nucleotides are TGTGCCAGCAGCCGAAGACGGGGGGGGATCGACGAGCAGTACTTC. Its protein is CASSRRRGGIDEQYF.